Below are 12 T cell receptor beta chains sequenced from a single sample in a study of shared clonotypes between healthy human individuals. Profiled with immunoSEQ multiplex PCR; TCRdb holds only in-frame clones, not every one. In the table there are around 370,000 clones, approximately 97% of which are singletons. Sequencing input: memory CD8+ T cells sorted from blood. The subset denotes: CD45RO+ cells pooled with CCR7-negative TemRA cells. The receptors come from a man aged 25 to 40 in good health.

The rearrangement links TRBV2 to TRBJ2-1, with 11 bases identical to TRBD2. Trimming removed 2 bases from V and 7 bases from J; junction bases left unmatched: 4. Germline CDR1 SNHLY, CDR2 FYNNEI. The CDR3 contains 15 residues. CDR3 protein: CASSESPSGGNEQFF. As DNA, the CDR3 is TGTGCCAGCAGTGAATCCCCTAGCGGGGGGAATGAGCAGTTCTTC.

This clone was seen only once. The rearrangement uses TRBV10-1 and TRBJ2-5, with D perhaps TRBD2 (6 bases). The CDR3 spans 16 residues. Germline loops: CDR1 WNHNN, CDR2 SYGVQD (reference sequence). V dropped 3 bases and J dropped 5 bases, with 19 bases sitting between them. CDR3 coding DNA: TGCGCCAGCAGTGAAGCTGCCGGGAGTGGATGGGAGACCCAGTACTTC. Its protein product is CASSEAAGSGWETQYF.

V and J are TRBV14 and TRBJ1-6, with no clear D. The V end was cut by 4 bases, the J end by 10 bases, with 14 bases between. There are 14 residues in the CDR3. The germline CDR1 and CDR2 sequences are SGHDN and FVKESK. DNA for the CDR3: TGTGCCAGCAGCCCTTTGGGAGTCGGCTCACCCCTCCACTTT. It encodes CASSPLGVGSPLHF. The full variable domain, in which reference TRBV14 and TRBJ1-6 provide the parts outside the CDR3, is EAGVTQFPSHSVIEKGQTVTLRCDPISGHDNLYWYRRVMGKEIKFLLHFVKESKQDESGMPNNRFLAERTGGTYSTLKVQPAELEDSGVYFCASSPLGVGSPLHFGNGTRLTVT.

The V call is TRBV4-2, the J call TRBJ2-7; the D gene is possibly TRBD1 (6 bases). CDR3 size: 15 residues. Germline-derived CDR1 and CDR2 are LGHNA and YNFKEQ. V was pared by 0 bases and J by 6 bases, with 15 bases between. CDR3 coding DNA: TGTGCCAGCAGCCAAGAGGACTTAACAGGGCGCGAGCAGTACTTC. The encoded protein is CASSQEDLTGREQYF.

The rearrangement links TRBV7-8 to TRBJ1-5; D is possibly TRBD1 (5 bases). V was cut by 5 bases and J by 1 base, with 9 bases left in between. The CDR3 loop spans 14 amino acids. Germline V gene sequence: CDR1 SGHVS, CDR2 FQNEAQ. DNA for the CDR3: TGTGCCAGCAGCCTATGGGACAGCAATCAGCCCCAGCATTTT. Protein product: CASSLWDSNQPQHF.

DNA of the CDR3: TGTGCCAGCAGCTTGAGTCACAGGGCCTATGGCTACACCTTC. This translates into CASSLSHRAYGYTF. The V call is TRBV11-2, the J call TRBJ1-2; D possibly corresponds to TRBD1 (6 bases). CDR1 SGHAT and CDR2 FQNNGV come from the germline V gene. V lost 3 bases, J lost 4 bases, and 12 bases lay in between. CDR3 size: 14 residues.

The chain links TRBV6-1 to TRBJ2-7; 10 nucleotides line up with TRBD1. V trimming: 6 bases; J trimming: 2 bases; junction bases outside the gene matches: 4. The germline V gene has CDR1 MNHNS and CDR2 SASEGT. The CDR3 spans 14 residues. This chain's CDR3 is CASRTGTGAYEQYF. CDR3 DNA: TGTGCCAGCAGGACCGGGACAGGGGCCTACGAGCAGTACTTC.

The V call is TRBV28, the J call TRBJ2-5, with 10 bases fitting TRBD1. The CDR3 has 15 residues. Germline CDR1 MDHEN, CDR2 SYDVKM. The trim removed 6 bases at V and 0 bases at J, leaving 4 bases unmatched. Written as DNA, the CDR3 is TGTGCCAGCAGAAGACAGGGGGCGTACCAAGAGACCCAGTACTTC. Protein: CASRRQGAYQETQYF.

The sample holds one count of this clone. This chain joins TRBV11-2 and TRBJ2-7; 7 positions match TRBD2. The CDR3 is 13 amino acids. Germline V lookup: CDR1 SGHAT, CDR2 FQNNGV. With 1 base clipped from V and 3 bases from J, the junction kept 0 bases outside the gene matches. The CDR3 nucleotides are TGTGCCAGCAGCTTAGCTAGCGGCTACGAGCAGTACTTC. Its translation is CASSLASGYEQYF.

This clone was seen only once. V gene TRBV9 combines with J gene TRBJ2-1, with D possibly being TRBD2 (7 bases). Germline assignment: CDR1 SGDLS and CDR2 YYNGEE. With 1 base removed from V and 10 bases from J, the gap between germline ends came to 24 bases. The length of the CDR3 is 17 residues. CDR3 in amino acids: CASSVSGGGTQYGEQFF. CDR3 nucleotides: TGTGCCAGCAGCGTATCTGGGGGGGGCACCCAATATGGGGAGCAGTTCTTC. Combining the CDR3 with reference TRBV9 and TRBJ2-1 gives the whole variable domain DSGVTQTPKHLITATGQRVTLRCSPRSGDLSVYWYQQSLDQGLQFLIQYYNGEERAKGNILERFSAQQFPDLHSELNLSSLELGDSALYFCASSVSGGGTQYGEQFFGPGTRLTVL.

This chain connects TRBV29-1 to TRBJ1-3; 8 bases map to TRBD1. The CDR3 length is 14 residues. CDR1 and CDR2 from the germline V gene are SQVTM and ANQGSEA. The V segment lost 6 bases and the J segment 0 bases; nucleotides outside the gene matches: 4. Here the CDR3 reads CSVRGTGSGNTIYF. The CDR3 nucleotides are TGCAGCGTCCGCGGGACAGGCTCTGGAAACACCATATATTTT.

The chain carries TRBV19 and TRBJ2-1; D remains ambiguous. Germline CDR1 reads LNHDA; CDR2 reads SQIVND (reference sequence). The ends were cut back, 1 base at V and 15 bases at J, with 16 bases in the middle. This CDR3 has 13 residues. CDR3 DNA: TGTGCCAGTAGTATAGTCGCTGGTAGATCGGGGTTCTTC. This sequence encodes CASSIVAGRSGFF.